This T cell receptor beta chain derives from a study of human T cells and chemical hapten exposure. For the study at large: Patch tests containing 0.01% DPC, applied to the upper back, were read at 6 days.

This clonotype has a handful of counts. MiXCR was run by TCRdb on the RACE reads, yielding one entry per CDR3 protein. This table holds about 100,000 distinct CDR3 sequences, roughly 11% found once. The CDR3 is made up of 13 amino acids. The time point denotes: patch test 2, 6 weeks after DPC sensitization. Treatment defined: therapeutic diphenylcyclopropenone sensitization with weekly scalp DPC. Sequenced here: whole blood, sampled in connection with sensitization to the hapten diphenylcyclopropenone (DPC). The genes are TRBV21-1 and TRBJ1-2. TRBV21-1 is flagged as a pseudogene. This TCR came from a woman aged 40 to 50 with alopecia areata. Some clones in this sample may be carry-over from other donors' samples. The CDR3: CASTQGAGNGYTF. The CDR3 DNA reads TGTGCCAGCACCCAGGGAGCGGGGAATGGCTACACCTTC.